What follows are 5 T cell receptor beta chains derived from one specimen sequenced in a study of blood T cell repertoires in COVID-19. The method was immunoSEQ multiplex PCR; TCRdb's version includes in-frame clones alone and lacks a portion of them. The sample yields approximately 100,000 clones, more than 65% seen once. Sequencing input: peripheral blood. The receptors come from a woman older than 75 with acute or convalescent COVID-19.

The V and J genes are TRBV27 and TRBJ1-5; 8 bases match TRBD1. Germline V gives CDR1 MNHEY, CDR2 SMNVEV (reference sequence). V gave up 2 bases and J gave up 3 bases; unmatched junction bases: 6. The CDR3 consists of 16 residues. The CDR3 region has the DNA TGTGCCAGCAGTTTAAGGGGGACAGGTCACAATCAGCCCCAGCATTTT. Protein product: CASSLRGTGHNQPQHF.

This chain joins TRBV2 and TRBJ2-3; perhaps TRBD2 as D (5 bases). This CDR3 has 13 residues. Trimming took 6 bases from V and 1 from J, leaving 8 bases between them. The V gene's germline CDR1 is SNHLY and CDR2 FYNNEI. The CDR3 DNA sequence: TGTGCCAGCAGGCGGGTGGGCACAGATACGCAGTATTTT. Protein: CASRRVGTDTQYF. The variable domain in full, with the rest retrieved from reference TRBV2 and TRBJ2-3, is EPEVTQTPSHQVTQMGQEVILRCVPISNHLYFYWYRQILGQKVEFLVSFYNNEISEKSEIFDDQFSVERPDGSNFTLKIRSTKLEDSAMYFCASRRVGTDTQYFGPGTRLTVL.

The V call is TRBV5-8, the J call TRBJ1-3, with D perhaps matching TRBD1 (6 bases). The germline gives CDR1 SGHTS, CDR2 YDEGEE. V was cut by 2 bases and J by 3 bases, with 15 bases left in between. The CDR3 extends over 16 amino acids. The CDR3 nucleotides are TGTGCCAGCAGCTTCGAGCCCGGGGGGCATGGAAACACCATATATTTT. Amino acids: CASSFEPGGHGNTIYF. Looking up the rest from reference TRBV5-8 and TRBJ1-3 gives the full variable domain: EAGVTQSPTHLIKTRGQQATLRCSPISGHTSVYWYQQALGLGLQFLLWYDEGEERNRGNFPPRFSGRQFPNYSSELNVNALELEDSALYLCASSFEPGGHGNTIYFGEGSWLTVV.

Ten or more counts support this clone. The V gene is TRBV19, the J gene TRBJ2-3; unclear D gene. Germline V CDR1 and CDR2: LNHDA, SQIVND (reference sequence). The CDR3 loop spans 12 amino acids. With 4 bases removed from V and 2 bases from J, the gap between germline ends came to 4 bases. CDR3 in DNA: TGTGCCAGTAGTAAATACACAGATACGCAGTATTTT. Its protein product is CASSKYTDTQYF.

V is TRBV6-5 and J is TRBJ1-1; D gene ambiguous. The CDR3 has 15 residues. From germline, CDR1 is MNHEY and CDR2 SVGAGI. V lost 2 bases and J 2 bases, leaving 12 bases between the germline ends. CDR3 region: CASSYLSGRNTEAFF. CDR3 in DNA: TGTGCCAGCAGTTACCTCTCTGGGAGAAACACTGAAGCTTTCTTT.